The sequence of this TCR beta chain was determined in a study of T cell responses to AZD1222 COVID-19 vaccine (dated by TCRdb to about 2021). In terms of the full investigation: A total of 233 trial participants underwent TCR sequencing, of whom some 210 received two doses of AZD1222 and some 25 received two doses of the MenACWY control vaccine. Trial participants were enrolled into age subgroups of 18-55, 56-69 and 70-plus years, which contained roughly 150, 30 and 60 TCR-sequenced participants, respectively. What the authors observed across the whole study: Participants were mostly white British and included more females than males, and it was suggested by the authors that clonal diversity may have been underestimated. In the small 56-69-year group, the increase in depth fell short of significance, most likely because of low power. The vaccine-associated CD4 TCRs covered the entire spike protein, and the dominant responses fell in regions 160-218 and 743-854. After two AZD1222 doses, spike-specific TCR breadth and depth were significantly higher than at day 0 and than in MenACWY recipients. Conclusions about previously exposed vaccinees are limited, since just a handful of AZD1222 recipients were seropositive for SARS-CoV-2 at baseline. Because no samples from the day 14 peak response were available, repertoires could be characterized only after the peak T cell response. Epitopes outside the regions mutated in the B.1.351 and B.1.1.7 variants were reportedly recognized by nearly half of the unique spike-specific TCRs.

The CDR3 regions of human TCRbeta chains were analyzed by immunosequencing. The original pipeline was this. TCRs in the repertoires were compared against a reference library of SARS-CoV-2-specific TCRs that had been generated with the MIRA antigen-specificity platform. Breadth meant the fraction of unique TCRs that were SARS-CoV-2-associated, whereas depth meant the fraction of total T cells that were SARS-CoV-2-associated. Using the MIRA data, every spike-specific TCR was mapped to the spike region that the TCR reacted to and assigned to either a CD4 or a CD8 class. Log10-transformed breadth and depth values were compared by one-way ANOVA with Sidak's multiple comparisons tests. TCRdb took this table from immuneACCESS and kept in-frame rearrangements with V and J called. Such tables lack part of the clones; where checked against another copy, unresolved V genes explain under half of the gap, and the rest is unexplained. From that table come the V and J calls and clone size; the DNA was used to work out D and trimming. Counted in this sample were tens of thousands of clones; 80% to 90% of them appeared once. Of the sample, about 28% falls within the top ten clones.

This clone was seen only once. There is no known antigen for this receptor. No base qualities exist here, and no much larger clone lies one base off it. Counted from cysteine to phenylalanine, this CDR3 has 15 amino acids. Of all the DNA, just the CDR3 is kept, 45 bases in frame from base 1. V is pruned by 3 bases and J by 3 bases, leaving 9 bases of the junction without a gene match. Reading the germline V gene (reference sequence) gives CDR1 SGHKS and CDR2 YYEKEE. Read against the paper, the sample's time point label means: about 28 days (+/-7) after the second vaccine dose. AZD1222 recipients whose second dose came at about 4 weeks and those whose second dose came at about 12 weeks were combined into one group, since spike-specific TCR depth and breadth did not differ between the two schedules. Vaccinee samples were obtained from the UK trials COV001 and COV002, which included a single-blind randomized controlled phase 2/3 trial of AZD1222 (ChAdOx1 nCoV-19) in healthy adults. For TCRbeta chain sequencing, PBMC samples from trial participants were taken at day 0 and at day 28 after the second dose.

This TCR came from an adult who received the AZD1222 COVID-19 vaccine. The V gene is TRBV5-5 and the J gene is TRBJ2-7, with 7 bases in between that match TRBD1. The source was peripheral blood, collected 28 days after the second AZD1222 dose. This receptor carries the CDR3 CASSSHRDRLYEQYF. The sequence in DNA is TGTGCCAGCAGCTCTCATAGGGACAGACTCTACGAGCAGTACTTC.